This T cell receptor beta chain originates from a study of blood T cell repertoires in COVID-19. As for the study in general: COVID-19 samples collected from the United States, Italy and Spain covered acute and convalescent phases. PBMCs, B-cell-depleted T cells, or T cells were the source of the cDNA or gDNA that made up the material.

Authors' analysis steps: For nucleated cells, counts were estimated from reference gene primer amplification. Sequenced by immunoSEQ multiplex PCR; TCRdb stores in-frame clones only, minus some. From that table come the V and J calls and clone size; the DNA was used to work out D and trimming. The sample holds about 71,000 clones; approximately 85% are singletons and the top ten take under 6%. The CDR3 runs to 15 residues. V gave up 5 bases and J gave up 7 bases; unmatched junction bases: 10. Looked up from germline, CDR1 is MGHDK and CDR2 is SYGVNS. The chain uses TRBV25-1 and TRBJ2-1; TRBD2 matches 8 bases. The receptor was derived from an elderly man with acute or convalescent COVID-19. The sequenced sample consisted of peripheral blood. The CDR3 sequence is CASSPAWTSRNEQFF. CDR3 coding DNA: TGTGCCAGCAGTCCAGCATGGACTAGCAGGAATGAGCAGTTCTTC.